These T cell receptor beta chains were read from a single sample in a study of OX40 agonist ivuxolimab in advanced cancers. The table came from immunoSEQ multiplex PCR; TCRdb's copy has only in-frame clones and leaves some out. The sample contains 40,000 to 45,000 clones, roughly 88% of which appear only once. The sequencing here drew on CD4+ or CD8+ T cells sorted from blood, taken in a trial of the OX40 agonist ivuxolimab. Every receptor here comes from an adult with an advanced solid tumor such as melanoma, head and neck, liver or kidney cancer. The CDR3 runs from the conserved cysteine through the conserved F or W. The order of the fields is clone size, J gene, V gene, D gene, CDR3 DNA, CDR3 protein. D genes are given only for firm matches. Some rows have no size entry. The others give once, few or many, or a class for an expanded clone.

size: -; J: TRBJ2-7; V: TRBV5-5; D: -; DNA: TGTGCCAGCAGCCCCGTATACGGGATGGGGATCTCCTACGAGCAGTACTTC; CDR3: CASSPVYGMGISYEQYF
size: -; J: TRBJ2-1; V: TRBV2; D: -; DNA: TGTGCCAGCAGTGAAGCGCTGACGTACAATGAGCAGTTCTTC; CDR3: CASSEALTYNEQFF
size: -; J: TRBJ2-3; V: TRBV5-1; D: -; DNA: TGCGCCAGCAGCTCCCTTCGGAGGGCAGATACGCAGTATTTT; CDR3: CASSSLRRADTQYF
size: -; J: TRBJ1-2; V: TRBV19; D: -; DNA: TGTGCCAGTAGTGTCTCCGGCAGGACAGATTTCTATGGCTACACCTTC; CDR3: CASSVSGRTDFYGYTF
size: -; J: TRBJ2-2; V: TRBV7-2; D: TRBD2; DNA: TGTGCCAGCAGCTTGGGCGGGAGCACCGGGGAGCTGTTTTTT; CDR3: CASSLGGSTGELFF
size: -; J: TRBJ2-3; V: TRBV20-1; D: -; DNA: TGCAGTGCTAGACTAGATACGCAGTATTTT; CDR3: CSARLDTQYF
size: -; J: TRBJ2-4; V: TRBV7-2; D: TRBD2; DNA: TGTGCCAGCAGCTTAGCGGGAGGGCTGGGCAAAAACATTCAGTACTTC; CDR3: CASSLAGGLGKNIQYF
size: -; J: TRBJ1-5; V: TRBV6-5; D: TRBD1; DNA: TGTGCCAGCAGGCGACAGGGCCATAGCAATCAGCCCCAGCATTTT; CDR3: CASRRQGHSNQPQHF
size: -; J: TRBJ2-3; V: TRBV14; D: -; DNA: TGTGCCAGCAGCCGCGGGACTGTTGATACGCAGTATTTT; CDR3: CASSRGTVDTQYF
size: -; J: TRBJ2-7; V: TRBV6-6; D: -; DNA: TGTGCCAGCAGTGATGCAGGGCCTAATCGCGAGCAGTACTTC; CDR3: CASSDAGPNREQYF
size: few; J: TRBJ1-5; V: TRBV7-9; D: -; DNA: TGTGCCAGCAGCTTACAGGGGAGCAATCAGCCCCAGCATTTT; CDR3: CASSLQGSNQPQHF
size: -; J: TRBJ2-7; V: TRBV19; D: -; DNA: TGTCAAAGTAAGTGGAGCACCTCTTTTCCATACGAGCAGTACTTC; CDR3: CQSKWSTSFPYEQYF
size: -; J: TRBJ2-2; V: TRBV7-3; D: TRBD1; DNA: TGTGCCAGCAGCTCGGGACAGGGGACCGGGGAGCTGTTTTTT; CDR3: CASSSGQGTGELFF
size: -; J: TRBJ2-7; V: TRBV27; D: TRBD2; DNA: TGTGCCAGCAGTTTATCTCTGGGGGAGGGCTACGAGCAGTACTTC; CDR3: CASSLSLGEGYEQYF
size: -; J: TRBJ1-5; V: TRBV6-5; D: -; DNA: TGTGCCACCTCAGGGATGAGTCAGCCCCAGCATTTT; CDR3: CATSGMSQPQHF
size: -; J: TRBJ2-3; V: TRBV18; D: -; DNA: TGTGCCAGCTCACCACCCCGGACGACCACAGATACGCAGTATTTT; CDR3: CASSPPRTTTDTQYF
size: -; J: TRBJ2-7; V: TRBV18; D: TRBD1; DNA: TGTGCCAGCTCCGCCGTAGGACAGGGTGTAGCCGAGCAGTACTTC; CDR3: CASSAVGQGVAEQYF
size: -; J: TRBJ2-5; V: TRBV2; D: TRBD2; DNA: TGTGCCAGCAAAGTTTGGAGCAGCCAGCGGGGGACCCAGTACTTC; CDR3: CASKVWSSQRGTQYF
size: -; J: TRBJ1-1; V: TRBV5-1; D: -; DNA: TGCGCCAGCAGCTTGTCGCCAAACACTGAAGCTTTCTTT; CDR3: CASSLSPNTEAFF
size: few; J: TRBJ2-1; V: TRBV30; D: -; DNA: TGTGCCTGGAGCACCGGGACCCCGTCCTACAATGAGCAGTTCTTC; CDR3: CAWSTGTPSYNEQFF
size: -; J: TRBJ2-5; V: TRBV30; D: -; DNA: TGTGCCTGGAGGATATTTGGATTCCAAGAGACCCAGTACTTC; CDR3: CAWRIFGFQETQYF
size: few; J: TRBJ2-2; V: TRBV9; D: TRBD2; DNA: TGTGCCAGCAGCTCGGGACTAGCGGGAGTCACCGGGGAGCTGTTTTTT; CDR3: CASSSGLAGVTGELFF
size: -; J: TRBJ2-4; V: TRBV1; D: -; DNA: TGCACCAGCAGCCAAGCGGGAGCCAAAAACATTCAGTACTTC; CDR3: CTSSQAGAKNIQYF
size: -; J: TRBJ1-1; V: TRBV28; D: -; DNA: TGTGCCAGCAGTTTGGGGGGGAGAATGAACACTGAAGCTTTCTTT; CDR3: CASSLGGRMNTEAFF
size: -; J: TRBJ2-5; V: TRBV15; D: TRBD2; DNA: TGTGCCACCTCGGCCCGCGGGAGGTGGGAGACCCAGTACTTC; CDR3: CATSARGRWETQYF
size: -; J: TRBJ1-2; V: TRBV11-2; D: -; DNA: TGTGCCAGCAGCCCGATGCCAGCCATAACAAACTATGGCTACACCTTC; CDR3: CASSPMPAITNYGYTF
size: -; J: TRBJ2-7; V: TRBV30; D: -; DNA: TGTGCCTGGAGGCCCCCCGACCGGGACCTTACCAATGAGCAGTACTTC; CDR3: CAWRPPDRDLTNEQYF
size: -; J: TRBJ2-3; V: TRBV6-6; D: TRBD2; DNA: TGTGCCAGCAGTTACTCGGCTAGCGGGAGCACAGATACGCAGTATTTT; CDR3: CASSYSASGSTDTQYF
size: -; J: TRBJ1-6; V: TRBV11-2; D: -; DNA: TGTGCCAGCAGCATACAAATCCGGGGTGCTTCACCCCTCCACTTT; CDR3: CASSIQIRGASPLHF
size: -; J: TRBJ1-4; V: TRBV5-1; D: -; DNA: TGCGCCAGCAGGTGGCGGGATTCAACTAATGAAAAACTGTTTTTT; CDR3: CASRWRDSTNEKLFF
size: -; J: TRBJ2-5; V: TRBV18; D: -; DNA: TGTGCCAGCTCACCATGGCTCGAAGAGACCCAGTACTTC; CDR3: CASSPWLEETQYF
size: few; J: TRBJ2-1; V: TRBV29-1; D: TRBD2; DNA: TGCAGCCCCCTTGGTTTGGTAGCGGGAGAATATGAGCAGTTCTTC; CDR3: CSPLGLVAGEYEQFF
size: -; J: TRBJ2-7; V: TRBV11-2; D: -; DNA: TGTGCCAGCAGCTTATCGGCAGGGCTCTACGAGCAGTACTTC; CDR3: CASSLSAGLYEQYF
size: once; J: TRBJ1-2; V: TRBV7-2; D: -; DNA: TGTGCCAGCAGTGTTAACTATGGCTACACCTTC; CDR3: CASSVNYGYTF
size: -; J: TRBJ1-5; V: TRBV6-4; D: -; DNA: TGTGCCAGCAGTGAAGGTAGCAATCAGCCCCAGCATTTT; CDR3: CASSEGSNQPQHF
size: -; J: TRBJ2-7; V: TRBV28; D: -; DNA: TGTGCCAGCAGTCTTAGCGTGGGGGAGCAGTACTTC; CDR3: CASSLSVGEQYF
size: -; J: TRBJ2-6; V: TRBV7-9; D: TRBD1; DNA: TGTGCCAGCAGCTTATTTGACAGGGCTGGGGCCAACGTCCTGACTTTC; CDR3: CASSLFDRAGANVLTF
size: -; J: TRBJ2-2; V: TRBV6-6; D: TRBD1; DNA: TGTGCCAGCAGCACGACAGGGGGCGAAACCGGGGAGCTGTTTTTT; CDR3: CASSTTGGETGELFF
size: -; J: TRBJ2-1; V: TRBV30; D: -; DNA: TGTGCCTGGAGTGTAACGGGACATAGGCCTTTCTACAATGAGCAGTTCTTC; CDR3: CAWSVTGHRPFYNEQFF
size: -; J: TRBJ2-7; V: TRBV10-3; D: -; DNA: TGTGCCATCAGTGAGTCGAAAATTCAGGGGACTTTCTACTTC; CDR3: CAISESKIQGTFYF
size: -; J: TRBJ2-3; V: TRBV11-3; D: -; DNA: TGTGCCAGCAGCTTAGATCTCGATAGGGATACGCAGTATTTT; CDR3: CASSLDLDRDTQYF
size: -; J: TRBJ1-1; V: TRBV25-1; D: -; DNA: TGTGCCAGCAGTGAATTTTCAGGATACACTGAAGCTTTCTTT; CDR3: CASSEFSGYTEAFF
size: -; J: TRBJ2-6; V: TRBV4-2; D: -; DNA: TGTGCCAGCAGCCATCAAGGGGGTGGGGGTTTGACTTTC; CDR3: CASSHQGGGGLTF